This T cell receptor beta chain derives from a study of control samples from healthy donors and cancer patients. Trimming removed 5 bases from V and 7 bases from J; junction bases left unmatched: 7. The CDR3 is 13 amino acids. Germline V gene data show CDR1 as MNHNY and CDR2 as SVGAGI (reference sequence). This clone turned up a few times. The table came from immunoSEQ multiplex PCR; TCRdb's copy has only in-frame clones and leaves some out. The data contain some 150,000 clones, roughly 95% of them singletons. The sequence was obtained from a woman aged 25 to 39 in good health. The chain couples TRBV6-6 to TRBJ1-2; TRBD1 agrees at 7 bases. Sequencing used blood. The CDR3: CASSVEGASGYTF. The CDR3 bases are TGTGCCAGCAGTGTGGAGGGGGCTTCTGGCTACACCTTC.